The 13 T cell receptor beta chains reported below all come from one sample, sequenced in a study of Graves' ophthalmopathy and Graves' hyperthyroidism. The sequenced template was RNA, covering the TCR beta CDR3 region. HTBI primers were employed in first-round RT-PCR, then a second-round multiplex PCR followed. TCRdb used MiXCR to reprocess the multiplex PCR reads, holding one entry per CDR3 protein. The sample contains 900,000 to 1,200,000 distinct CDR3 sequences, less than 45% of which appear only once. The sequencing input was peripheral blood or thyroid tissue (not recorded which). Receptor source: an adult man with Graves' hyperthyroidism.

V is TRBV7-9 and J is TRBJ1-4; 9 bases agree with TRBD1. The better agreement between TRBJ2-2 and the DNA end casts doubt on the J call. In germline, CDR1 is SEHNR, CDR2 FQNEAQ (reference sequence). The CDR3 length is 16 residues. The CDR3 DNA follows: TGTGCCAGCAGCTTCCGGACAGGGGCGAACACCGGGGAGCTGTTTTTT. This encodes CASSFRTGANTGELFF.

This clonotype was seen a few times. The chain has TRBV7-8 and TRBJ2-3; D is ambiguous. V lost 4 bases and J lost 2, with 7 bases in between. The CDR3 covers 13 residues. Looked up from germline, CDR1 is SGHVS and CDR2 is FQNEAQ. CDR3 DNA: TGTGCCAGCAGCTCCCCCTACACAGATACGCAGTATTTT. This sequence encodes CASSSPYTDTQYF.

About this clonotype: A much larger clone is a single base away; this may be a read error. This rearrangement joins TRBV11-2 to TRBJ1-2; 12 positions match TRBD1. CDR1 is SGHAT and CDR2 is FQNNGV in the germline V gene. The V and J ends lost 6 bases and 7 bases, in that order; junction bases with no gene match: 3. The CDR3 spans 13 residues. The CDR3 nucleotides are TGTGCCAGCAGGAGGGACAGGGGGCTTGGCTACACCTTC. Translation: CASRRDRGLGYTF.

This clonotype was counted a few times. The chain uses TRBV27 and TRBJ1-6, with 7 bases matching TRBD1. The V gene end was trimmed by 0 bases and the J gene end by 7 bases; junction bases not matched to a gene: 6. The CDR3 extends over 16 amino acids. CDR1 is MNHEY, CDR2 SMNVEV, per germline (reference sequence). CDR3 sequence reads: CASSLSGQDQNSPLHF. CDR3 DNA: TGTGCCAGCAGTTTATCCGGACAGGATCAGAATTCACCCCTCCACTTT.

The V call is TRBV7-8, the J call TRBJ1-5, with 12 positions matching TRBD1. Trimming at V came to 10 bases and at J to 13 bases, leaving 14 bases not matched to a gene. The CDR3 has 14 residues. CDR1 and CDR2 from the germline V gene are SGHVS and FQNEAQ. The CDR3 sequence is CANRYRDRGQEQHF. The CDR3 region has the DNA TGTGCCAACCGATACCGGGACAGGGGGCAGGAGCAGCATTTT.

The J gene is TRBJ1-1, the V gene TRBV9; no clear D gene. The V and J ends lost 5 bases and 7 bases respectively, with 15 bases between them. Germline lookup yields CDR1 SGDLS and CDR2 YYNGEE. The CDR3 loop spans 13 amino acids. The CDR3 loop reads CASRTPGSDEAFF. DNA of the CDR3: TGTGCCAGCAGGACCCCCGGTTCAGATGAAGCTTTCTTT.

The CDR3 DNA follows: TGTGCCAGCAGCCCCGGGGACGGTCTAACGAACACCGGGGAGCTGTTTTTT. Protein product: CASSPGDGLTNTGELFF. This rearrangement joins TRBV5-4 to TRBJ2-2; D possibly uses TRBD1 or TRBD2 (5 bases each). This CDR3 has 17 amino acids. The germline CDR1 and CDR2 sequences are SGHNT and YYREEE (reference sequence). The V and J ends lost 4 bases and 0 bases respectively, with 16 bases between them.

This clonotype was counted at least ten times. CDR3 sequence: CATSVAEYYGYTF. The CDR3 DNA is TGTGCCACCAGTGTGGCGGAGTACTATGGCTACACCTTC. V is TRBV24-1 and J is TRBJ1-2; D is undetermined. Trimming shortened V by 5 bases and J by 3 bases, and 9 bases separated the two germline ends. This CDR3 contains 13 residues. Germline CDR1 is KGHDR and CDR2 is SFDVKD.

This clonotype was observed at least ten times. The V gene is TRBV19, the J gene TRBJ1-5; D gene unclear. V was cut by 3 bases and J by 5 bases, with 20 bases left in between. Germline V gene sequence: CDR1 LNHDA, CDR2 SQIVND (reference sequence). This CDR3 has 17 residues. CDR3 sequence: CASSIWKRPYADQPQHF. In nucleotides, the CDR3 is TGTGCCAGTAGTATTTGGAAGCGACCTTACGCCGATCAGCCCCAGCATTTT.

J is TRBJ2-2 and V is TRBV9; no firm D call. CDR3 length: 13 amino acids. The germline CDR1 and CDR2 sequences are SGDLS and YYNGEE. The germline V and J ends were trimmed by 4 bases and 6 bases, with 10 bases remaining between them. CDR3 protein: CASSTGSAGELFF. CDR3 nucleotides: TGTGCCAGCAGCACTGGGTCCGCCGGGGAGCTGTTTTTT.

The rearrangement joins TRBV11-2 to TRBJ2-2; the D is unclear. Per germline, CDR1 SGHAT and CDR2 FQNNGV. CDR3 size: 13 residues. The V end was cut by 6 bases, the J end by 7 bases, with 12 bases between. Here the CDR3 DNA reads TGTGCCAGCAGTTTCGAGGTCGGCGGGGAGCTGTTTTTT. Translation gives CASSFEVGGELFF.

This clonotype has just a few counts. The chain combines TRBV2 with TRBJ1-2; a possible D gene is TRBD1 (5 bases). Germline assignment: CDR1 SNHLY and CDR2 FYNNEI. This CDR3 is 12 amino acids long. V lost 5 bases to trimming and J lost 5 bases, with 9 bases between them. Here the CDR3 DNA reads TGTGCCAGCAGTCAAAGACAGTATGGCTACACCTTC. Protein product: CASSQRQYGYTF. The full variable domain, with the rest looked up from reference TRBV2 and TRBJ1-2, is EPEVTQTPSHQVTQMGQEVILRCVPISNHLYFYWYRQILGQKVEFLVSFYNNEISEKSEIFDDQFSVERPDGSNFTLKIRSTKLEDSAMYFCASSQRQYGYTFGSGTRLTVV.

The J gene is TRBJ2-2, the V gene TRBV19; D possibly corresponds to TRBD1 (7 bases). Looked up from germline, CDR1 is LNHDA and CDR2 is SQIVND (reference sequence). Trimming shortened V by 5 bases and J by 4 bases, and 17 bases separated the two germline ends. This CDR3 region has 16 residues. CDR3 DNA sequence: TGTGCCAGTAGTCCCTTGGCGGGACAGTTCACCGGGGAGCTGTTTTTT. This codes for CASSPLAGQFTGELFF.